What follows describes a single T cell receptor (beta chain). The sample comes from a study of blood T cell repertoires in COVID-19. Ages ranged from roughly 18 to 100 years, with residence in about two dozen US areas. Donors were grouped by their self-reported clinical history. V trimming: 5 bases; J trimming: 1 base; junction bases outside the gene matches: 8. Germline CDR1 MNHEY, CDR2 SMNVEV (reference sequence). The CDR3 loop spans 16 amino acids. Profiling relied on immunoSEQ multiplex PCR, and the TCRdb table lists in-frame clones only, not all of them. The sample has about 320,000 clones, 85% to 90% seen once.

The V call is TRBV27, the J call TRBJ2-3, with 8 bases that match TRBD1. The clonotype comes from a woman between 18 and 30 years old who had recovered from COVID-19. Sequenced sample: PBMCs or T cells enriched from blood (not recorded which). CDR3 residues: CASSMLDRAGTDTQYF. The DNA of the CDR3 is TGTGCCAGCAGTATGTTGGACAGGGCGGGCACAGATACGCAGTATTTT.